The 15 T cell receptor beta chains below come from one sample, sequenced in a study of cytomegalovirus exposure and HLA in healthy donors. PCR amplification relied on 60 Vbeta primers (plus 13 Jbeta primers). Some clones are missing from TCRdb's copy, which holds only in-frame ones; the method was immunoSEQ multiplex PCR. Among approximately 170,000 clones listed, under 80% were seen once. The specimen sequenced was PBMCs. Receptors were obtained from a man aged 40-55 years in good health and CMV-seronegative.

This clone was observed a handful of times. CDR3 bases: TGTGCCAGTAGGTCAGAGAACACTGAAGCTTTCTTT. Protein: CASRSENTEAFF. V and J are TRBV19 and TRBJ1-1; D gene unclear. CDR3 length: 12 residues. Per germline, CDR1 LNHDA and CDR2 SQIVND (reference sequence). Trimming pared 6 bases from V and 1 base from J, leaving 6 bases between.

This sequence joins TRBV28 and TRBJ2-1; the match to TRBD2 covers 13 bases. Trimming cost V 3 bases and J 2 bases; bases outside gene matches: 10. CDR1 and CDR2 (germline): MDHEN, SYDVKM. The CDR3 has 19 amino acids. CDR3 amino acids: CASSFGMGLAGSTYNEQFF. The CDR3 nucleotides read TGTGCCAGCAGTTTTGGAATGGGACTAGCGGGGAGTACCTACAATGAGCAGTTCTTC.

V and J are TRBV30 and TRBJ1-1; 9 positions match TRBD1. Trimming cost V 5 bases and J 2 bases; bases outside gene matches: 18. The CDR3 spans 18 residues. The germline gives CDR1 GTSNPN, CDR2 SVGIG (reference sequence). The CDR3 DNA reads TGTGCCTGGGGAGTTGGAAGGACATCGGGACAGGGAAACACTGAAGCTTTCTTT. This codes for CAWGVGRTSGQGNTEAFF.

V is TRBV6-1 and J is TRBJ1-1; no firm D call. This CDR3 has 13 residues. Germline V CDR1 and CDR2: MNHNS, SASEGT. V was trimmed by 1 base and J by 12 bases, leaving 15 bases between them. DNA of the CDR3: TGTGCCAGCAGTGAAGGGTATGAGGGATCGACTTTCTTT. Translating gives CASSEGYEGSTFF.

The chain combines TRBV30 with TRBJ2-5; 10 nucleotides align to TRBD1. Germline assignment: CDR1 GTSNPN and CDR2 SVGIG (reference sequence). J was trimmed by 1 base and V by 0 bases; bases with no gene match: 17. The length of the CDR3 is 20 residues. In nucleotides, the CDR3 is TGTGCCTGGAGTGTACTGGGACAGGGGACCAAGCGGGTGCTCCAAGAGACCCAGTACTTC. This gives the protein CAWSVLGQGTKRVLQETQYF.

The DNA of the CDR3 is TGTGCCAGTAGGAGTACCGGGGAGCTGTTTTTT. Encoded protein: CASRSTGELFF. This chain uses TRBV19 with TRBJ2-2, with D hard to call. Trimming removed 6 bases at V and 5 bases at J, with 4 bases between. The CDR3 has 11 residues. Looked up from germline, CDR1 is LNHDA and CDR2 is SQIVND (reference sequence).

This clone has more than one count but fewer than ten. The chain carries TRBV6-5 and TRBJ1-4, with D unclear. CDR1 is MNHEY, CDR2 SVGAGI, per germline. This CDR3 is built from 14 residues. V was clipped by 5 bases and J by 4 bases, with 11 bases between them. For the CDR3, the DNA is TGTGCCAGCAGTGAAGAGTTGCTTAATGAAAAACTGTTTTTT. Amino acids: CASSEELLNEKLFF.

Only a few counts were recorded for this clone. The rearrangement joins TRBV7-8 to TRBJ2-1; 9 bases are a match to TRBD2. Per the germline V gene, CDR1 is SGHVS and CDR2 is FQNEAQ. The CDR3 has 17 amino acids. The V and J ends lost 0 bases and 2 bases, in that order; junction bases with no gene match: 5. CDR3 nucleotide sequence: TGTGCCAGCAGCTTAGCCTCCGGCGGGAGGGCCTACAATGAGCAGTTCTTC. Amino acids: CASSLASGGRAYNEQFF.

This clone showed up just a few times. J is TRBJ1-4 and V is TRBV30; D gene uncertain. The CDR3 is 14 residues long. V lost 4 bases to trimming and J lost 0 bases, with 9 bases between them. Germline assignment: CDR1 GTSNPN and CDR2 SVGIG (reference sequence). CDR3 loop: CAWTPIATNEKLFF. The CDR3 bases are TGTGCCTGGACACCTATTGCAACTAATGAAAAACTGTTTTTT.

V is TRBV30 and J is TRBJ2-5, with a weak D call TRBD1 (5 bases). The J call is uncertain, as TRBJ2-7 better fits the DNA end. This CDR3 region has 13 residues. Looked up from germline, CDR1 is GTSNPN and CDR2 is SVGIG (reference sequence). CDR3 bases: TGTGCCTGGAGTGTACAACAGGTCTACGAGCAGTACTTC. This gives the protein CAWSVQQVYEQYF.

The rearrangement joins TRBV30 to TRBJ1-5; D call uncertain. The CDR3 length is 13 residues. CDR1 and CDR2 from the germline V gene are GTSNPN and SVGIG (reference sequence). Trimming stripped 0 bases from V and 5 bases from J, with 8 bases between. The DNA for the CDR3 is TGTGCCTGGAGTGTGGCAGTCGATCAGCCCCAGCATTTT. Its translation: CAWSVAVDQPQHF.

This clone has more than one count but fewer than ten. CDR3 nucleotides: TGTGCCATCAGTGACTCAGACAGGGGTCACACTGAAGCTTTCTTT. Protein: CAISDSDRGHTEAFF. The chain uses TRBV10-3 and TRBJ1-1; 8 bases match TRBD1. This CDR3 spans 15 amino acids. The germline gives CDR1 ENHRY, CDR2 SYGVKD. V lost 3 bases to trimming and J lost 3 bases; unmatched junction nucleotides: 6.

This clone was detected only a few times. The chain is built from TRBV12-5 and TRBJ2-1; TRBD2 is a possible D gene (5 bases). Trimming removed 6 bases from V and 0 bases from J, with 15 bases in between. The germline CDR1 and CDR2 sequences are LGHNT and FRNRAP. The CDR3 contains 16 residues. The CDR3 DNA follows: TGTGCTAGTGGGCCCAATAGCGCAAGCTCCTACAATGAGCAGTTCTTC. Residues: CASGPNSASSYNEQFF. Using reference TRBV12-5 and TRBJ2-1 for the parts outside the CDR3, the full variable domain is DARVTQTPRHKVTEMGQEVTMRCQPILGHNTVFWYRQTMMQGLELLAYFRNRAPLDDSGMPKDRFSAEMPDATLATLKIQPSEPRDSAVYFCASGPNSASSYNEQFFGPGTRLTVL.

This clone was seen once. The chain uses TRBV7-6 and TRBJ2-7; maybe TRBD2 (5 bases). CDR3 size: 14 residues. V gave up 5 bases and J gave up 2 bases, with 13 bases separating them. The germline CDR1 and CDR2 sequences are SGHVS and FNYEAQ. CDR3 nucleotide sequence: TGTGCCAGCAGCCCGACCGGGAACACCTACGAGCAGTACTTC. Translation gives CASSPTGNTYEQYF.

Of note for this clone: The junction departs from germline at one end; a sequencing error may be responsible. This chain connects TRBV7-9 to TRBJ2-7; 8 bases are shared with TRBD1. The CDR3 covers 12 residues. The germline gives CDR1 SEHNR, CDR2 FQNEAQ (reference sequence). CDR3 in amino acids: CSSSSMDRDEYF. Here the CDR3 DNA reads TGTTCCAGCAGCTCTATGGACAGGGACGAATACTTC. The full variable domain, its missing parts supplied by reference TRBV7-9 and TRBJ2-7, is DTGVSQNPRHKITKRGQNVTFRCDPISEHNRLYWYRQTLGQGPEFLTYFQNEAQLEKSRLLSDRFSAERPKGSFSTLEIQRTEQGDSAMYLCSSSSMDRDEYFGPGTRLTVT.